What follows are 24 T cell receptor beta chains derived from one specimen sequenced in a study of blood T cell repertoires in COVID-19. Profiled with immunoSEQ multiplex PCR; TCRdb holds only in-frame clones, not every one. The sample has about 170,000 clones; 85% to 90% are singletons. Input material: peripheral blood. The receptors were gathered from a woman aged 60-75 years with COVID-19, enrolled during active disease.

The V call is TRBV27, the J call TRBJ2-1; weak D call: TRBD1 (5 bases). V was cut by 10 bases and J by 6 bases, with 13 bases left in between. CDR1 MNHEY and CDR2 SMNVEV come from the germline V gene (reference sequence). The length of the CDR3 is 12 residues. The CDR3, as DNA: TGTGCCACCGCAATCCAGGGCAATGAGCAGTTCTTC. It yields the protein CATAIQGNEQFF.

The rearrangement links TRBV6-2 or TRBV6-3 to TRBJ1-5; D unresolved. Germline V gene lookup returns CDR1 MNHEY and CDR2 SVGEGT. V lost 0 bases and J lost 0, with 15 bases in between. CDR3 length: 18 residues. CDR3 residues: CASSYSIIRYDSNQPQHF. In DNA form, the CDR3 reads TGTGCCAGCAGTTACTCGATCATTCGCTATGATAGCAATCAGCCCCAGCATTTT.

The count of this clone is one. V is TRBV4-3 and J is TRBJ2-1, with TRBD2 as a possible D gene (6 bases). V shed 8 bases and J shed 8 bases, with 25 bases lying between them. Per germline, CDR1 LGHNA and CDR2 YSLEER. The CDR3 sequence is 16 residues long. CDR3: CASSPTAGLLIYEQFF. CDR3 DNA: TGCGCCAGCTCCCCAACAGCGGGCCTGTTAATCTATGAGCAGTTCTTC.

V is TRBV2 and J is TRBJ1-2; 8 bases are shared with TRBD1. Germline CDR1 SNHLY, CDR2 FYNNEI. Unmatched junction bases numbered 14, after V lost 6 bases and J lost 2 bases. The CDR3 extends over 17 amino acids. The chain's CDR3 is CASSRFGQGTRNYGYTF. The CDR3 nucleotides read TGTGCCAGCAGCAGATTCGGACAGGGAACTAGAAACTATGGCTACACCTTC. The full variable domain, in which reference TRBV2 and TRBJ1-2 provide the parts outside the CDR3, is EPEVTQTPSHQVTQMGQEVILRCVPISNHLYFYWYRQILGQKVEFLVSFYNNEISEKSEIFDDQFSVERPDGSNFTLKIRSTKLEDSAMYFCASSRFGQGTRNYGYTFGSGTRLTVV.

The chain combines TRBV12-3 or TRBV12-4 with TRBJ1-1; D remains unclear. The CDR3 has 13 residues. Deletions cut 7 bases from V and 0 bases from J, with 9 bases between. CDR3 sequence reads: CASTHEMNTEAFF. The DNA of the CDR3 is TGTGCCAGCACCCACGAGATGAACACTGAAGCTTTCTTT.

The chain has TRBV7-8 and TRBJ2-7, with 7 positions matching TRBD2. This CDR3 has 15 residues. The germline V gene has CDR1 SGHVS and CDR2 FQNEAQ. Unmatched junction bases numbered 9, after V lost 5 bases and J lost 2 bases. As DNA, the CDR3 is TGTGCCAGCAGCCTCGGAGCGGGAAAGGCCTACGAGCAGTACTTC. It translates to CASSLGAGKAYEQYF. The variable domain in full, completed from reference TRBV7-8 and TRBJ2-7, reads GAGVSQSPRYKVAKRGQDVALRCDPISGHVSLFWYQQALGQGPEFLTYFQNEAQLDKSGLPSDRFFAERPEGSVSTLKIQRTQQEDSAVYLCASSLGAGKAYEQYFGPGTRLTVT.

The chain joins TRBV5-1 to TRBJ2-1, with D tentatively TRBD2 (5 bases). The V gene lost 4 bases and the J gene lost 6 bases, with 17 bases spanning the gap. Germline lookup yields CDR1 SGHRS and CDR2 YFSETQ. The CDR3 is 15 amino acids. CDR3 residues: CASSLVAGSGNEQFF. CDR3 nucleotide sequence: TGCGCCAGCAGCCTCGTAGCTGGGAGCGGCAATGAGCAGTTCTTC.

V usage is TRBV2 and J usage is TRBJ1-1; TRBD1 matches 11 bases. Germline assignment: CDR1 SNHLY and CDR2 FYNNEI. V shed 4 bases and J 5 bases; nucleotides not matched to a gene: 3. CDR3 length equals 14 residues. CDR3 sequence: CASSGTGGRTEAFF. For the CDR3, the DNA is TGTGCCAGCAGTGGGACAGGGGGCCGAACTGAAGCTTTCTTT.

The rearrangement joins TRBV30 to TRBJ2-7, with TRBD1 as a possible D gene (6 bases). The V gene lost 2 bases and the J gene lost 3 bases, with 11 bases spanning the gap. The CDR3 extends over 13 amino acids. The germline V gene encodes CDR1 GTSNPN and CDR2 SVGIG (reference sequence). The CDR3 DNA follows: TGTGCCTGGAGTCTAGGACAGCTCTACGAGCAGTACTTC. Translating gives CAWSLGQLYEQYF.

The rearrangement uses TRBV7-2 and TRBJ2-3, with D possibly being TRBD2 (5 bases). The CDR3 length is 17 residues. CDR1 SGHTA and CDR2 FQGNSA come from the germline V gene. V lost 4 bases to trimming and J lost 0 bases, with 17 bases between them. CDR3 nucleotide sequence: TGTGCCAGCAGCTACCGAGGAGGACCAGTAAGCACAGATACGCAGTATTTT. This encodes CASSYRGGPVSTDTQYF.

This chain joins TRBV5-4 and TRBJ1-2; 8 bases map to TRBD1. This CDR3 contains 15 residues. Germline V gives CDR1 SGHNT, CDR2 YYREEE (reference sequence). The V segment lost 0 bases and the J segment 2 bases; nucleotides outside the gene matches: 3. The CDR3 DNA is TGTGCCAGCAGCTTGGGCGGACAGGGAAACTATGGCTACACCTTC. Residues: CASSLGGQGNYGYTF.

This clone was seen a few times. J is TRBJ2-7 and V is TRBV7-2, with a possible D match to TRBD1 (5 bases). Deletions cut 5 bases from V and 0 bases from J, with 17 bases between. Germline V gene sequence: CDR1 SGHTA, CDR2 FQGNSA. The CDR3 consists of 16 residues. The CDR3 spells CASSPPAGFSSYEQYF. The CDR3 nucleotides read TGTGCCAGCAGCCCCCCGGCAGGGTTTAGCTCCTACGAGCAGTACTTC.

The CDR3 sequence: CASLAPGQGAGSNQPQHF. The CDR3 DNA is TGCGCCAGCCTCGCACCGGGACAGGGGGCCGGGAGCAATCAGCCCCAGCATTTT. V is TRBV10-1 and J is TRBJ1-5; 12 positions match TRBD1. V trimming: 8 bases; J trimming: 1 base; junction bases outside the gene matches: 12. The CDR3 runs 18 residues. From germline, CDR1 is WNHNN and CDR2 SYGVQD (reference sequence).

This clone is a singleton in its sample. The chain links TRBV5-1 to TRBJ2-7; tentatively, D is TRBD2 (5 bases). Per the germline V gene, CDR1 is SGHRS and CDR2 is YFSETQ. This CDR3 has 15 amino acids. The V end was cut by 0 bases, the J end by 4 bases, with 14 bases between. In nucleotides, the CDR3 is TGCGCCAGCAGCTTGGTGGGCAGCGGTTCGTACGAGCAGTACTTC. Translation: CASSLVGSGSYEQYF.

The chain recombines TRBV24-1 with TRBJ2-1; 8 bases match TRBD2. The CDR3 runs 14 residues. Looked up from germline, CDR1 is KGHDR and CDR2 is SFDVKD. V lost 3 bases and J lost 6; bases outside the gene matches: 3. The CDR3 bases are TGTGCCACCAGTGATCCCAGCGGGAGCAATGAGCAGTTCTTC. Amino acids: CATSDPSGSNEQFF.

This chain connects TRBV4-2 to TRBJ2-5, with D possibly being TRBD2 (6 bases). The CDR3 is 17 residues long. V was shortened by 0 bases and J by 4 bases, with 18 bases between the two germline ends. Germline CDR1 is LGHNA and CDR2 is YNFKEQ. This chain's CDR3 is CASSQEAKAGWGETQYF. As DNA, the CDR3 is TGTGCCAGCAGCCAAGAGGCCAAGGCGGGATGGGGAGAGACCCAGTACTTC.

The CDR3 spells CASSQVAGEKGEAFF. The CDR3 DNA sequence: TGCGCCAGCAGCCAAGTGGCAGGGGAAAAGGGTGAAGCTTTCTTT. The chain employs TRBV4-3 and TRBJ1-1, with D perhaps matching TRBD1 (6 bases). Germline assignment: CDR1 LGHNA and CDR2 YSLEER. V lost 1 base and J 7 bases, leaving 16 bases between the germline ends. There are 15 residues in the CDR3.

The chain carries TRBV7-2 and TRBJ2-3; 8 bases agree with TRBD1. Losses at the gene ends were 3 bases for V and 0 bases for J; bases not matched to a gene: 11. The CDR3 spans 18 residues. Germline CDR1 reads SGHTA; CDR2 reads FQGNSA. CDR3 sequence reads: CASSFRTGIRISTDTQYF. CDR3 DNA sequence: TGTGCCAGCAGCTTTAGGACAGGGATTCGAATAAGCACAGATACGCAGTATTTT.

CDR3 in DNA: TGTGCCAGCAGCAAAGCGCAGGGGACAGAGCTTATGAACACTGAAGCTTTCTTT. It is translated as CASSKAQGTELMNTEAFF. The chain employs TRBV21-1 and TRBJ1-1; TRBD1, the D gene given by the table, was not confirmed from the DNA. TRBV21-1 is a known pseudogene. The CDR3 has 18 amino acids.

The rearrangement uses TRBV19 and TRBJ1-1; 9 bases are shared with TRBD1. The CDR3 is 13 amino acids. V shed 8 bases and J 6 bases; nucleotides not matched to a gene: 7. The germline CDR1 and CDR2 sequences are LNHDA and SQIVND (reference sequence). The CDR3 here is CASRGQGLPEAFF. CDR3 sequence (DNA): TGTGCCAGTCGCGGACAGGGGCTGCCTGAAGCTTTCTTT.

V and J are TRBV7-2 and TRBJ1-2; 9 bases map to TRBD1. From germline, CDR1 is SGHTA and CDR2 FQGNSA. V dropped 5 bases and J dropped 7; count of bases not matched to a gene: 11. This CDR3 region has 15 residues. In DNA, the CDR3 is TGTGCCAGCAGCCCCACCGGGACAGGGTTTGGTGGCTACACCTTC. Translation: CASSPTGTGFGGYTF. The full variable domain, in which reference TRBV7-2 and TRBJ1-2 provide the parts outside the CDR3, is GAGVSQSPSNKVTEKGKDVELRCDPISGHTALYWYRQSLGQGLEFLIYFQGNSAPDKSGLPSDRFSAERTGGSVSTLTIQRTQQEDSAVYLCASSPTGTGFGGYTFGSGTRLTVV.

The V gene is TRBV7-2, the J gene TRBJ2-7, with TRBD1 matching 10 bases. This CDR3 has 15 residues. The V and J ends lost 4 bases and 1 base, in that order; junction bases with no gene match: 4. In germline, CDR1 is SGHTA, CDR2 FQGNSA. This CDR3 is CASSWGQGLSYEQYF. The CDR3 DNA follows: TGTGCCAGCAGCTGGGGACAGGGGCTTTCCTACGAGCAGTACTTC.

In this sample, this clone turned up a few times. This sequence joins TRBV5-5 and TRBJ1-6, with 7 bases identical to TRBD1. Germline CDR1 and CDR2: SGHKS and YYEKEE (reference sequence). The length of the CDR3 is 16 residues. Losses at the gene ends were 4 bases for V and 9 bases for J; bases not matched to a gene: 13. The CDR3 loop reads CASSAKGTAGGSPLHF. The CDR3 DNA reads as TGTGCCAGCAGCGCGAAAGGGACAGCGGGTGGTTCACCCCTCCACTTT.

The J gene is TRBJ1-5, the V gene TRBV3-1 (or the pseudogene TRBV3-2); possibly TRBD1 for D (6 bases). The germline CDR1 and CDR2 sequences are LGHDT and YNNKEL (reference sequence). The CDR3 has 13 amino acids. Trimming stripped 5 bases from V and 7 bases from J, with 12 bases between. The CDR3: CASSRGGDQPQHF. In DNA, the CDR3 is TGTGCCAGCAGCAGGGGGGGAGACCAGCCCCAGCATTTT.